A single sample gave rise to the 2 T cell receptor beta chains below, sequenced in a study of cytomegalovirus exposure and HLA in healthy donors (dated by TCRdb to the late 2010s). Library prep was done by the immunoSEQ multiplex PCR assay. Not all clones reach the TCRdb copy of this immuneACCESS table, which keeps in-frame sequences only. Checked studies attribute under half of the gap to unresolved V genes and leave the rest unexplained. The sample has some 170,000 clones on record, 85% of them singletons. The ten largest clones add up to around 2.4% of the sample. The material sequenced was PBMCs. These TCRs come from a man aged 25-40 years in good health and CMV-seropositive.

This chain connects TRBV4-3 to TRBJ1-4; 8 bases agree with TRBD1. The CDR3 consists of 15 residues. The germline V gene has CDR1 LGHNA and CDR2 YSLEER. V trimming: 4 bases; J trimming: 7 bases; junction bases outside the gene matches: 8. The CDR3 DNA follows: TGCGCCAGCAGCCCCGGACAGGGAAGGAGTGAAAAACTGTTTTTT. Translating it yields CASSPGQGRSEKLFF.

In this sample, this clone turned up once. The CDR3 sequence: CASSFSPVTGDEQYF. The DNA of the CDR3 is TGTGCCAGCAGCTTCTCCCCAGTCACAGGGGACGAGCAGTACTTC. The chain carries TRBV9 and TRBJ2-7; 7 bases are a match to TRBD1. V shed 4 bases, J shed 5 bases, and the junction held 12 bases outside the gene matches. The CDR3 length is 15 residues. The germline V gene encodes CDR1 SGDLS and CDR2 YYNGEE.